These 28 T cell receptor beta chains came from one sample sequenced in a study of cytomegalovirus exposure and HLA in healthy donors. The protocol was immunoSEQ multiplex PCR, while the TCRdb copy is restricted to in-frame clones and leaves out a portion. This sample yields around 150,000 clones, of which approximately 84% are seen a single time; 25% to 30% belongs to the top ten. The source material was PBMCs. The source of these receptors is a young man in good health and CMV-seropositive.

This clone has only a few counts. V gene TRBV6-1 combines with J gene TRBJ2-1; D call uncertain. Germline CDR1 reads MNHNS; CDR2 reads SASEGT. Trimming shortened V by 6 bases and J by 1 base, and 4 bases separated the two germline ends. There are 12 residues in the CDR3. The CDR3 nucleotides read TGTGCCAGCAGCACATCCTACAATGAGCAGTTCTTC. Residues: CASSTSYNEQFF.

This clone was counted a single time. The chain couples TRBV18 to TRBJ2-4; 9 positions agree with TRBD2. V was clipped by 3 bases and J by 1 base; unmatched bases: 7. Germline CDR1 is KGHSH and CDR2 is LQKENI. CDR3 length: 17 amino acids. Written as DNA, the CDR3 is TGTGCCAGCTCACCGCCCGGGACTAGCATGGCCAAAAACATTCAGTACTTC. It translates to CASSPPGTSMAKNIQYF. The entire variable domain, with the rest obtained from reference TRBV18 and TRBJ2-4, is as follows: NAGVMQNPRHLVRRRGQEARLRCSPMKGHSHVYWYRQLPEEGLKFMVYLQKENIIDESGMPKERFSAEFPKEGPSILRIQQVVRGDSAAYFCASSPPGTSMAKNIQYFGAGTRLSVL.

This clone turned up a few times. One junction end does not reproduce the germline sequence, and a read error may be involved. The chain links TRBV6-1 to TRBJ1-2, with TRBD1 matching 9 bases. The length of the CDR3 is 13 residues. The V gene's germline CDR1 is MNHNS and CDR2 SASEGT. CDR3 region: CASRVPPGQGGLF. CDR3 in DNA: TGTGCCAGCAGGGTCCCCCCGGGACAGGGTGGGTTGTTC.

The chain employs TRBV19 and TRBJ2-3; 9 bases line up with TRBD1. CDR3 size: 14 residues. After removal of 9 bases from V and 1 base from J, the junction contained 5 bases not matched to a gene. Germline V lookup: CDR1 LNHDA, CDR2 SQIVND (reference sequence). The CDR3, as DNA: TGTGCCAGACACAGGGGGCTCGGCACAGATACGCAGTATTTT. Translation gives CARHRGLGTDTQYF.

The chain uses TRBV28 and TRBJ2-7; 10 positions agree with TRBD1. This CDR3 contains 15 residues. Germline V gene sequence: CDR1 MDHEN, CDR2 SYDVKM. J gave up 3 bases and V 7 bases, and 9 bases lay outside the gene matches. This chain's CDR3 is CASNPGQGDDYEQYF. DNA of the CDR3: TGTGCCAGCAACCCTGGACAGGGGGATGACTACGAGCAGTACTTC.

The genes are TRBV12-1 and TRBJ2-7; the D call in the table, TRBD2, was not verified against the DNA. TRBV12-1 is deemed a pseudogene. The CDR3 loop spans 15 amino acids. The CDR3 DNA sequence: TGTGCCAGCAGCTTACCCGGGACTCAACCCTACGAGCAGTACTTC. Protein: CASSLPGTQPYEQYF.

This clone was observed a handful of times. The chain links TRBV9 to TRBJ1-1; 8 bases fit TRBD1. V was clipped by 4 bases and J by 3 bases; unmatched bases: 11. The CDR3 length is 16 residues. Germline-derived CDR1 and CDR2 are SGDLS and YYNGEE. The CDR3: CASSPTGGRLDTEAFF. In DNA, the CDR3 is TGTGCCAGCAGCCCCACAGGGGGTCGGTTGGACACTGAAGCTTTCTTT.

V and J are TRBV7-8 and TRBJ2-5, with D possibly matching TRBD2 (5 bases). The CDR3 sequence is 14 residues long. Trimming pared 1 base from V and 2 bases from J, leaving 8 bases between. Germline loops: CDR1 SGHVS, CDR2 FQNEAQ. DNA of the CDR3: TGTGCCAGCAGCTTAGGGAGGTTACAAGAGACCCAGTACTTC. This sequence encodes CASSLGRLQETQYF.

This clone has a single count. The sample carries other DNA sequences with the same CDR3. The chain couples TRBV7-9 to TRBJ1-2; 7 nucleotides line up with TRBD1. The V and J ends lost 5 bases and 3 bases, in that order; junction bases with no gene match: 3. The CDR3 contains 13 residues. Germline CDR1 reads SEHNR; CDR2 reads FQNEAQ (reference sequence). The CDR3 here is CASSLGQDYGYTF. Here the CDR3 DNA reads TGTGCCAGCAGCCTAGGACAGGACTATGGCTACACCTTC.

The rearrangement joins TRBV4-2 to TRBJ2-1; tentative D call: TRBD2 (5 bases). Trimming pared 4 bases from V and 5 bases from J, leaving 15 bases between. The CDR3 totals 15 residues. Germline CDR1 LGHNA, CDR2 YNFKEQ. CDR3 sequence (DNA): TGTGCCAGCAGCCTGGAGGACTCCTCGCACAATGAGCAGTTCTTC. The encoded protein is CASSLEDSSHNEQFF.

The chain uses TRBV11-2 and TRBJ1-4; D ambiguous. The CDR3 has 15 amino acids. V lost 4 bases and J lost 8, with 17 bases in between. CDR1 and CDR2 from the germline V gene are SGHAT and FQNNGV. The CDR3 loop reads CASSSRWVPGEKLFF. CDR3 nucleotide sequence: TGTGCCAGCAGCTCTCGTTGGGTCCCAGGCGAAAAACTGTTTTTT.

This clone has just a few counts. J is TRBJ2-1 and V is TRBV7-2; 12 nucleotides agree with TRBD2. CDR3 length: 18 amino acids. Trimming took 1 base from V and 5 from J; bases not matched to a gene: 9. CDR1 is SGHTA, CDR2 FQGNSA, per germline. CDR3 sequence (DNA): TGTGCCAGCAGCTTAGAAGGCACTAGCGGGAGGTTCCACAATGAGCAGTTCTTC. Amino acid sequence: CASSLEGTSGRFHNEQFF.

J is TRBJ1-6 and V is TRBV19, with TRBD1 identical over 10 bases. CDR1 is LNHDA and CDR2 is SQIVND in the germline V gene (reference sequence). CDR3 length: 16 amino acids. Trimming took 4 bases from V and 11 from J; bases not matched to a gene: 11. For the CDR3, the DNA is TGTGCCAGTAGTACACGGACAGGGGGTAAGCAGGCACCCCTCCACTTT. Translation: CASSTRTGGKQAPLHF.

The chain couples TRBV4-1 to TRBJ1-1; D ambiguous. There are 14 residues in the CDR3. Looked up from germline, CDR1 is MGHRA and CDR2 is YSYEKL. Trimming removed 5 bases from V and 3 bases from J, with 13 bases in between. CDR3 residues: CASSAPGEDTEAFF. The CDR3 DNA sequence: TGCGCCAGCAGCGCACCCGGGGAGGACACTGAAGCTTTCTTT.

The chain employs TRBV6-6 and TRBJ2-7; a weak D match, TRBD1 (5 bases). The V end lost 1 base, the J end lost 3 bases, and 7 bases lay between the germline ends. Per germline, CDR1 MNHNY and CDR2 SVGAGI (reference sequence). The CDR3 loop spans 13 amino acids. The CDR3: CASSYWQGYEQYF. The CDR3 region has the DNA TGTGCCAGCAGTTACTGGCAGGGCTACGAGCAGTACTTC.

This CDR3 reads CASRGRPTLAGGSDTQYF. The CDR3 coding sequence is TGTGCCAGCAGGGGCCGCCCAACACTAGCGGGAGGCTCAGATACGCAGTATTTT. J is TRBJ2-3 and V is TRBV27; 12 nucleotides agree with TRBD2. Trimming took 6 bases from V and 4 from J; bases not matched to a gene: 14. Germline loops: CDR1 MNHEY, CDR2 SMNVEV (reference sequence). The CDR3 has 18 amino acids.

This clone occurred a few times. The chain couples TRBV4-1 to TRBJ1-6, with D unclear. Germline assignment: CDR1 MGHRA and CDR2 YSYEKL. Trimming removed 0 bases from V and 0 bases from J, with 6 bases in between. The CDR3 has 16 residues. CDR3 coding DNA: TGCGCCAGCAGCCAAGAGCCGAGCTCCTATAATTCACCCCTCCACTTT. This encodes CASSQEPSSYNSPLHF.

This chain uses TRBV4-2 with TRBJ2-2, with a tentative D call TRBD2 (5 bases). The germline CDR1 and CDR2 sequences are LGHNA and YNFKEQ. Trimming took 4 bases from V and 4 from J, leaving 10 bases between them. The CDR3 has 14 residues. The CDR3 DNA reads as TGTGCCAGCAGCCCTATCGGAGGCACCGGGGAGCTGTTTTTT. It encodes CASSPIGGTGELFF.

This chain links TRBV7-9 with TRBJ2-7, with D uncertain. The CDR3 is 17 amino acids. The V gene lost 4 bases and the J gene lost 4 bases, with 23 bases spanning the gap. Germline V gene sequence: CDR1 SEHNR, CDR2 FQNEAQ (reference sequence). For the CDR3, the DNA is TGTGCCAGCAGCTCCCCCCCTGTTCTTAACACGCCTTACGAGCAGTACTTC. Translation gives CASSSPPVLNTPYEQYF.

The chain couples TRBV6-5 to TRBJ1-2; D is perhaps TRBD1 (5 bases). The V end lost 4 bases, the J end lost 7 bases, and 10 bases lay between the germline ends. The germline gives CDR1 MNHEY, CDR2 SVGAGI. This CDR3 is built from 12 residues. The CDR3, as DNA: TGTGCCAGCAGTTCCAGGGTGCGTGGCTACACCTTC. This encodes CASSSRVRGYTF.

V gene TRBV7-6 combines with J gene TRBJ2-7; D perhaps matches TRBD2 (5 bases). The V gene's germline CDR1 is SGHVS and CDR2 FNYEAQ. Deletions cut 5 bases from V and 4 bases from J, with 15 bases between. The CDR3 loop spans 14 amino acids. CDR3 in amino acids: CASSLSAPGYEQYF. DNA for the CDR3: TGTGCCAGCAGCCTGAGCGCGCCGGGATACGAGCAGTACTTC.

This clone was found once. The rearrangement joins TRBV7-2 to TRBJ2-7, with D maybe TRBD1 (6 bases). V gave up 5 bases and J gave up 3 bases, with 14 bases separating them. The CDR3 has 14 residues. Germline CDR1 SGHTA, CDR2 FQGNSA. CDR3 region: CASSQGHHHYEQYF. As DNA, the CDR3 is TGTGCCAGCAGCCAGGGACATCACCACTACGAGCAGTACTTC.

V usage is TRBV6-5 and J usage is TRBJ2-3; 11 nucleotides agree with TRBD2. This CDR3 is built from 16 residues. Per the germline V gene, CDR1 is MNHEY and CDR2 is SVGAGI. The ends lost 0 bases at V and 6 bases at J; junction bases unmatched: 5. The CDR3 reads CASSYSRLAGPDTQYF. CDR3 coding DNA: TGTGCCAGCAGTTACTCGAGACTAGCGGGGCCGGATACGCAGTATTTT.

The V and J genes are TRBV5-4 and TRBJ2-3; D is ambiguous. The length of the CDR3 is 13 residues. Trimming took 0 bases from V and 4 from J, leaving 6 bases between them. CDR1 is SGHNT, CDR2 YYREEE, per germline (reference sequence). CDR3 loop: CASSLVRSDTQYF. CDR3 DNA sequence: TGTGCCAGCAGCTTGGTGAGGTCAGATACGCAGTATTTT.

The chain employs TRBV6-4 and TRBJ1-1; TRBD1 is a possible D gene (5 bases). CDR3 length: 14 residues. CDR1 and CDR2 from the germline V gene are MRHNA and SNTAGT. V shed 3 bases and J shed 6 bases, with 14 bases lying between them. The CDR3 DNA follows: TGTGCCAGCAGTGAAGGGCCAGGGTTCCCTGAAGCTTTCTTT. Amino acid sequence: CASSEGPGFPEAFF.

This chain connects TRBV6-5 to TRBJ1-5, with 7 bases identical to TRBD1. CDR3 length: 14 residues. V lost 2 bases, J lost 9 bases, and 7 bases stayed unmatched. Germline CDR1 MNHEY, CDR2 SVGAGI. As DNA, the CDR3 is TGTGCCAGCAGTTACGGGCAGGGGGGTCTGCCCCAGCATTTT. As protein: CASSYGQGGLPQHF.

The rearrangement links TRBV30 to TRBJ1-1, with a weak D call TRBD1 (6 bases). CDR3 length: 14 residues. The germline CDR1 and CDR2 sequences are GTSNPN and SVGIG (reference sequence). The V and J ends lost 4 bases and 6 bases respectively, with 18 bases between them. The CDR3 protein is CAWTLGHKGAEAFF. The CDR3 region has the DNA TGTGCCTGGACCTTGGGACATAAAGGAGCTGAAGCTTTCTTT.

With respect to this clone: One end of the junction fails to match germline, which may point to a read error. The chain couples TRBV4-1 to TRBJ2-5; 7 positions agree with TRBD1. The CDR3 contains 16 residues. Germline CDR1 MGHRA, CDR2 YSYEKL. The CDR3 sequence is CASTQGGQGVGETQYF. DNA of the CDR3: TGCGCCAGCACCCAAGGAGGTCAGGGGGTTGGGGAGACCCAGTACTTC.